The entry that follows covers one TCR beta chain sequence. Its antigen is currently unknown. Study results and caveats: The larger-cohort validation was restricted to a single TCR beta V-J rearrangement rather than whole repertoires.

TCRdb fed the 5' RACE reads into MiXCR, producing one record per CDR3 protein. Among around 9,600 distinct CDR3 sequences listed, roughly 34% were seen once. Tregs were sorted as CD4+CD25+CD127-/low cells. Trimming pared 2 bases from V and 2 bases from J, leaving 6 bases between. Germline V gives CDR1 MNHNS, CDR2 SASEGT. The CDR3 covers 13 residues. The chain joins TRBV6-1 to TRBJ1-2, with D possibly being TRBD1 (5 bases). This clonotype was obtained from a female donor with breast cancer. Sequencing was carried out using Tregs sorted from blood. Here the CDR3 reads CASSERDNYGYTF. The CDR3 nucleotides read TGTGCCAGCAGTGAAAGGGACAACTATGGCTACACCTTC.